These 27 T cell receptor beta chains originate from one sample sequenced in a study of shared clonotypes between healthy human individuals. Libraries were prepared by immunoSEQ multiplex PCR; TCRdb keeps only in-frame clonotypes and omits some of them. The table shows 2 million to 2.5 million clones, with approximately 94% occurring only once. Sequences were obtained from naive CD4+ T cells sorted from blood. Subset of the sample: CD45RA+ positively selected. The receptors stem from a man aged 18 to 30 in good health.

The V and J genes are TRBV18 and TRBJ1-4; D may be TRBD1 (5 bases). The CDR3 has 15 residues. From germline, CDR1 is KGHSH and CDR2 LQKENI. Trimming took 3 bases from V and 3 from J, leaving 11 bases between them. The CDR3 is CASSPPGASNEKLFF. CDR3 nucleotide sequence: TGTGCCAGCTCACCTCCCGGGGCGTCTAATGAAAAACTGTTTTTT.

The V call is TRBV19, the J call TRBJ1-2, with 9 bases lining up with TRBD1. The junction had 9 bases not matched to a gene; V was cut back by 4 bases and J by 0 bases. This CDR3 region has 17 residues. Germline loops: CDR1 LNHDA, CDR2 SQIVND (reference sequence). CDR3 bases: TGTGCCAGTAGTAGCCGGGACAGGGTTCTTGCTAACTATGGCTACACCTTC. This codes for CASSSRDRVLANYGYTF. The full variable domain, rest sourced from reference TRBV19 and TRBJ1-2, is DGGITQSPKYLFRKEGQNVTLSCEQNLNHDAMYWYRQDPGQGLRLIYYSQIVNDFQKGDIAEGYSVSREKKESFPLTVTSAQKNPTAFYLCASSSRDRVLANYGYTFGSGTRLTVV.

The chain links TRBV5-1 to TRBJ2-5, with D tentatively TRBD2 (6 bases). With 0 bases removed from V and 6 bases from J, the gap between germline ends came to 9 bases. This CDR3 contains 13 residues. CDR1 and CDR2 from the germline V gene are SGHRS and YFSETQ. The CDR3 DNA reads TGCGCCAGCAGCTTGGACGGGGGAAAGACCCAGTACTTC. Protein product: CASSLDGGKTQYF.

The chain couples TRBV7-8 to TRBJ1-6; TRBD1 matches at 10 bases. V lost 1 base, J lost 2 bases, and 17 bases stayed unmatched. Germline V lookup: CDR1 SGHVS, CDR2 FQNEAQ. The CDR3 covers 22 residues. The CDR3 is CASSLVGVPGTGEFTYNSPLHF. The CDR3 DNA sequence: TGTGCCAGCAGCTTAGTGGGGGTTCCCGGGACAGGGGAATTTACCTATAATTCACCCCTCCACTTT. Filled out from reference TRBV7-8 and TRBJ1-6, the complete variable domain reads GAGVSQSPRYKVAKRGQDVALRCDPISGHVSLFWYQQALGQGPEFLTYFQNEAQLDKSGLPSDRFFAERPEGSVSTLKIQRTQQEDSAVYLCASSLVGVPGTGEFTYNSPLHFGNGTRLTVT.

The chain joins TRBV5-1 to TRBJ2-7, with D possibly matching TRBD1 (6 bases). Germline V lookup: CDR1 SGHRS, CDR2 YFSETQ. Trimming stripped 3 bases from V and 0 bases from J, with 13 bases between. The CDR3 runs to 15 residues. This CDR3 is CASSSRQESSYEQYF. In DNA form, the CDR3 reads TGCGCCAGCAGCTCGCGACAGGAGAGCTCCTACGAGCAGTACTTC.

This CDR3 reads CASSAKTGRDTQYF. The DNA for the CDR3 is TGCGCCAGCAGCGCCAAAACGGGGCGAGATACGCAGTATTTT. The chain employs TRBV5-1 and TRBJ2-3; tentatively, D is TRBD1 or TRBD2 (5 bases each). Trimming stripped 4 bases from V and 5 bases from J, with 14 bases between. CDR1 SGHRS and CDR2 YFSETQ come from the germline V gene. CDR3 length equals 14 residues.

V and J are TRBV11-2 and TRBJ2-3; 7 positions agree with TRBD1. V dropped 6 bases and J dropped 11; count of bases not matched to a gene: 8. CDR3 length: 12 residues. CDR1 SGHAT and CDR2 FQNNGV come from the germline V gene. The CDR3 is CASRSDRIVQYF. CDR3 nucleotide sequence: TGTGCCAGCAGATCGGACAGGATAGTGCAGTATTTT.

The chain links TRBV6-6 to TRBJ1-4, with a tentative D call TRBD1 (6 bases). Trimming cost V 4 bases and J 4 bases, with 16 bases left between them. Germline CDR1 MNHNY, CDR2 SVGAGI (reference sequence). The CDR3 runs to 16 residues. The CDR3 reads CASSSPPRDINEKLFF. CDR3 in DNA: TGTGCCAGCAGTTCTCCGCCCCGGGACATTAATGAAAAACTGTTTTTT.

The chain has TRBV18 and TRBJ1-4; D call uncertain. V was cut by 0 bases and J by 0 bases, with 8 bases left in between. CDR3 length: 16 amino acids. Germline values: CDR1 KGHSH, CDR2 LQKENI. The CDR3 DNA is TGTGCCAGCTCACCACCGACCCGGACAACTAATGAAAAACTGTTTTTT. It translates to CASSPPTRTTNEKLFF. Full variable domain (outside the CDR3, taken from reference TRBV18 and TRBJ1-4): NAGVMQNPRHLVRRRGQEARLRCSPMKGHSHVYWYRQLPEEGLKFMVYLQKENIIDESGMPKERFSAEFPKEGPSILRIQQVVRGDSAAYFCASSPPTRTTNEKLFFGSGTQLSVL.

The chain recombines TRBV5-1 with TRBJ1-4; 9 bases line up with TRBD1. V shed 7 bases and J 7 bases; nucleotides not matched to a gene: 8. The V gene's germline CDR1 is SGHRS and CDR2 YFSETQ. The length of the CDR3 is 14 residues. CDR3 bases: TGCGCCAGCGCCCTGGACAGGGGCCGTGAAAAACTGTTTTTT. Translated, it gives CASALDRGREKLFF.

V usage is TRBV7-2 and J usage is TRBJ1-2; 7 nucleotides match TRBD1. Germline V gene lookup returns CDR1 SGHTA and CDR2 FQGNSA. V shed 1 base, J shed 8 bases, and the junction held 10 bases outside the gene matches. The length of the CDR3 is 15 residues. The CDR3 DNA is TGTGCCAGCAGCTTAGAGGGACAGATTTCTGACGGCTACACCTTC. Protein: CASSLEGQISDGYTF.

This clone has a single count. This chain links TRBV5-1 with TRBJ2-7, with 7 nucleotides matching TRBD2. Trimming removed 0 bases from V and 1 base from J; junction bases left unmatched: 7. The CDR3 runs 16 residues. Germline loops: CDR1 SGHRS, CDR2 YFSETQ. The CDR3 coding sequence is TGCGCCAGCAGCTTGGGAGGGGCTAGCGGTTCCTACGAGCAGTACTTC. The encoded protein is CASSLGGASGSYEQYF. The complete variable domain, with remaining parts taken from reference TRBV5-1 and TRBJ2-7, reads KAGVTQTPRYLIKTRGQQVTLSCSPISGHRSVSWYQQTPGQGLQFLFEYFSETQRNKGNFPGRFSGRQFSNSRSEMNVSTLELGDSALYLCASSLGGASGSYEQYFGPGTRLTVT.

The sample holds a few counts of this clone. V and J are TRBV2 and TRBJ2-7; 10 bases map to TRBD2. Germline V lookup: CDR1 SNHLY, CDR2 FYNNEI. With 4 bases clipped from V and 0 bases from J, the junction kept 0 bases outside the gene matches. This CDR3 spans 14 amino acids. Here the CDR3 reads CASSASGSSYEQYF. CDR3 DNA: TGTGCCAGCAGTGCTAGCGGGAGCTCCTACGAGCAGTACTTC.

With regard to this clone: The identical CDR3 is also encoded by other nucleotide sequences in the sample. The CDR3 coding sequence is TGTGCCAGCTCACCACCGGGAATGAACACTGAAGCTTTCTTT. Its protein product is CASSPPGMNTEAFF. The chain links TRBV18 to TRBJ1-1; D ambiguous. The CDR3 has 14 amino acids. Trimming took 0 bases from V and 0 from J, leaving 5 bases between them. In germline, CDR1 is KGHSH, CDR2 LQKENI. Full variable domain (rest looked up from reference TRBV18 and TRBJ1-1): NAGVMQNPRHLVRRRGQEARLRCSPMKGHSHVYWYRQLPEEGLKFMVYLQKENIIDESGMPKERFSAEFPKEGPSILRIQQVVRGDSAAYFCASSPPGMNTEAFFGQGTRLTVV.

Comment on this clone: Other DNA sequences in the same sample also yield this CDR3. The gene calls are TRBV28 and TRBJ1-1, with 7 bases identical to TRBD1. Germline values: CDR1 MDHEN, CDR2 SYDVKM. This CDR3 spans 14 amino acids. Trimming removed 4 bases from V and 0 bases from J; junction bases left unmatched: 2. This chain's CDR3 is CASSSGQLNTEAFF. In nucleotides, the CDR3 is TGTGCCAGCAGTTCGGGACAGTTGAACACTGAAGCTTTCTTT.

Regarding this clone: In the same sample, other DNA sequences code for this CDR3. The V and J genes are TRBV6-6 and TRBJ2-6; a weak D match, TRBD1 (6 bases). The CDR3 is 15 amino acids. Looked up from germline, CDR1 is MNHNY and CDR2 is SVGAGI (reference sequence). V was pared by 6 bases and J by 0 bases, with 9 bases between. The CDR3 sequence is CASRTQGSGANVLTF. Written as DNA, the CDR3 is TGTGCCAGCAGGACACAGGGCTCTGGGGCCAACGTCCTGACTTTC.

This chain joins TRBV11-2 and TRBJ2-2; TRBD1 or TRBD2 may be the D gene (5 bases each). The germline V and J ends were trimmed by 5 bases and 7 bases, with 20 bases remaining between them. The length of the CDR3 is 16 residues. Germline loops: CDR1 SGHAT, CDR2 FQNNGV. The CDR3 sequence: CASSLGDHTTGGELFF. CDR3 DNA sequence: TGTGCCAGCAGCCTGGGGGACCACACCACAGGCGGGGAGCTGTTTTTT.

V usage is TRBV5-1 and J usage is TRBJ2-2; a possible D gene is TRBD2 (7 bases). CDR1 is SGHRS, CDR2 YFSETQ, per germline. V lost 2 bases and J 1 base, leaving 15 bases between the germline ends. The CDR3 consists of 17 residues. CDR3 loop: CASSFGRGTVNTGELFF. The CDR3, as DNA: TGCGCCAGCAGCTTTGGGAGGGGGACGGTGAACACCGGGGAGCTGTTTTTT.

The chain uses TRBV6-5 and TRBJ1-4; no clear D gene. Germline V gives CDR1 MNHEY, CDR2 SVGAGI. Deletions cut 0 bases from V and 10 bases from J, with 12 bases between. The CDR3 sequence is 14 residues long. CDR3 loop: CASSYSVDERKLFF. CDR3 bases: TGTGCCAGCAGTTACTCAGTCGACGAGCGAAAACTGTTTTTT.

This chain links TRBV2 with TRBJ2-3; D not resolved. The CDR3 is made up of 14 amino acids. Trimming shortened V by 4 bases and J by 2 bases, and 10 bases separated the two germline ends. Germline CDR1 is SNHLY and CDR2 is FYNNEI. This CDR3 is CASSAAPFTDTQYF. For the CDR3, the DNA is TGTGCCAGCAGTGCTGCACCGTTCACAGATACGCAGTATTTT. Drawing the rest from reference TRBV2 and TRBJ2-3, the complete variable domain is EPEVTQTPSHQVTQMGQEVILRCVPISNHLYFYWYRQILGQKVEFLVSFYNNEISEKSEIFDDQFSVERPDGSNFTLKIRSTKLEDSAMYFCASSAAPFTDTQYFGPGTRLTVL.

The V and J genes are TRBV30 and TRBJ2-3, with TRBD2 identical over 14 bases. Germline CDR1 and CDR2: GTSNPN and SVGIG (reference sequence). The J segment lost 0 bases and the V segment lost 2 bases, leaving 13 bases of the junction unmatched. This CDR3 is built from 20 residues. CDR3 DNA sequence: TGTGCCTGGAGTTCCAGACTAGCGGGGGGGCACACCACTAGCACAGATACGCAGTATTTT. Encoded protein: CAWSSRLAGGHTTSTDTQYF.

This chain links TRBV7-9 with TRBJ2-5; 14 nucleotides align to TRBD2. Trimming removed 3 bases from V and 6 bases from J; junction bases left unmatched: 9. The length of the CDR3 is 17 residues. Germline CDR1 reads SEHNR; CDR2 reads FQNEAQ (reference sequence). The CDR3 loop reads CASSFGLAGGTPQTQYF. Here the CDR3 DNA reads TGTGCCAGCAGCTTCGGACTAGCGGGAGGAACACCACAGACCCAGTACTTC.

CDR3 sequence: CASSGLEGAGVLTF. DNA of the CDR3: TGTGCCAGCAGCGGACTAGAGGGGGCGGGCGTCCTGACTTTC. This chain connects TRBV11-2 to TRBJ2-6; D tentatively fits TRBD1 or TRBD2 (7 bases each). CDR1 is SGHAT, CDR2 FQNNGV, per germline. The CDR3 runs to 14 residues. Trimming took 5 bases from V and 12 from J, leaving 17 bases between them.

The rearrangement joins TRBV27 to TRBJ1-5; 7 nucleotides agree with TRBD1. This CDR3 has 16 amino acids. Germline CDR1 is MNHEY and CDR2 is SMNVEV (reference sequence). The V and J ends lost 2 bases and 2 bases, in that order; junction bases with no gene match: 6. The CDR3 bases are TGTGCCAGCAGTTTAGGACAGGTGGGACGCAATCAGCCCCAGCATTTT. Translation gives CASSLGQVGRNQPQHF.

This rearrangement joins TRBV28 to TRBJ2-5; 9 bases map to TRBD1. CDR3 length equals 14 residues. The V gene end was trimmed by 5 bases and the J gene end by 2 bases; junction bases not matched to a gene: 3. Germline V gene lookup returns CDR1 MDHEN and CDR2 SYDVKM. The CDR3 DNA follows: TGTGCCAGCAGTCTCGGACAGGGGCAAGAGACCCAGTACTTC. Its translation: CASSLGQGQETQYF.

This clone was observed a handful of times. V and J are TRBV5-6 and TRBJ1-5; no clear D gene. The length of the CDR3 is 14 residues. Trimming removed 0 bases from V and 2 bases from J, with 6 bases in between. Per germline, CDR1 SGHDT and CDR2 YYEEEE. The CDR3, as DNA: TGTGCCAGCAGCTTGGGGGCGGGCAATCAGCCCCAGCATTTT. Its protein is CASSLGAGNQPQHF.

The gene calls are TRBV6-5 and TRBJ2-1, with TRBD2 matching 15 bases. J gave up 7 bases and V 7 bases, and 5 bases lay outside the gene matches. Germline lookup yields CDR1 MNHEY and CDR2 SVGAGI. This CDR3 is 15 amino acids long. The CDR3 spells CASTLGTSGGNEQFF. The CDR3 nucleotides read TGTGCCAGCACCCTAGGGACTAGCGGGGGGAATGAGCAGTTCTTC.